The clone carrying this T cell receptor beta chain was counted only a few times. TCRdb re-derived calls from the RACE reads in MiXCR, one entry per CDR3 protein. The sample has tens of thousands of distinct CDR3 sequences, 10% seen once. The sample is drawn from a study of human T cells and chemical hapten exposure. Deletions cut 2 bases from V and 6 bases from J, with 8 bases between. CDR1 SGHTA and CDR2 FQGTGA come from the germline V gene. The CDR3 length is 13 residues. Stated time point: patch test 1, 2 weeks after DPC sensitization. Noted treatment: therapeutic diphenylcyclopropenone sensitization with weekly scalp DPC.

The chain has TRBV7-3 and TRBJ2-1; D remains ambiguous. The clonotype comes from a man in his forties with alopecia areata. Some clones in this sample may be carry-over from other donors' samples. The sample was whole blood, taken in connection with sensitization to the hapten diphenylcyclopropenone (DPC). CDR3: CASSLSISNEQFF. In DNA, the CDR3 is TGTGCCAGCAGCTTATCAATCTCCAATGAGCAGTTCTTC.